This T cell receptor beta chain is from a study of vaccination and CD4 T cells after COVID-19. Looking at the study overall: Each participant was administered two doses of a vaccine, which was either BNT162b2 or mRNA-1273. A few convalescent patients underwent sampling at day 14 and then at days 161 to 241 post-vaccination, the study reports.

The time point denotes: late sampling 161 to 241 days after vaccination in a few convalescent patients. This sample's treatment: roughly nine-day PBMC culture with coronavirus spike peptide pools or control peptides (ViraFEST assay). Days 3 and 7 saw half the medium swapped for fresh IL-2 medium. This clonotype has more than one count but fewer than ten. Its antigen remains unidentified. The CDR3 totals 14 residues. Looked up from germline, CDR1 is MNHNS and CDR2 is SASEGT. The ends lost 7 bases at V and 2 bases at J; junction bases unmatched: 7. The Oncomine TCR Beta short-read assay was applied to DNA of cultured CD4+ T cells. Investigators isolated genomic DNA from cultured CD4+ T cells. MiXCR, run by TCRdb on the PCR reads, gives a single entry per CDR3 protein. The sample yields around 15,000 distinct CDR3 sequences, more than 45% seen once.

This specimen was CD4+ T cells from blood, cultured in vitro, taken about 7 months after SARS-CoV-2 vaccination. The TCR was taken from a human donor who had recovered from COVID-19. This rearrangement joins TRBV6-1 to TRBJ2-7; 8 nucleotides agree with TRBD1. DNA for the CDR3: TGTGCCAGCAACACAGGGGGGAGACCCTACGAGCAGTACTTC. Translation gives CASNTGGRPYEQYF.